The clone carrying this T cell receptor (beta chain) was seen a handful of times. The data originate from a study of T cell changes during pregnancy in multiple sclerosis. V dropped 6 bases and J dropped 0; count of bases not matched to a gene: 4. The CDR3 is 14 residues long. The germline gives CDR1 GTSNPN, CDR2 SVGIG (reference sequence). Measured with immunoSEQ multiplex PCR; TCRdb has only the in-frame clones, and not every one. This sample carries tens of thousands of clones, nearly 90% of them seen once, and the ten largest clones take about 1.2%. The receptor's source is a female donor with multiple sclerosis, enrolled in a pregnancy study. Sample: CD4+ T cells from peripheral blood mononuclear cells, taken in the first trimester of pregnancy. The chain carries TRBV30 and TRBJ2-7; 11 bases agree with TRBD2. CDR3 sequence: CACGLAGSSYEQYF. The CDR3 nucleotides read TGTGCCTGCGGACTAGCGGGCAGCTCCTACGAGCAGTACTTC.